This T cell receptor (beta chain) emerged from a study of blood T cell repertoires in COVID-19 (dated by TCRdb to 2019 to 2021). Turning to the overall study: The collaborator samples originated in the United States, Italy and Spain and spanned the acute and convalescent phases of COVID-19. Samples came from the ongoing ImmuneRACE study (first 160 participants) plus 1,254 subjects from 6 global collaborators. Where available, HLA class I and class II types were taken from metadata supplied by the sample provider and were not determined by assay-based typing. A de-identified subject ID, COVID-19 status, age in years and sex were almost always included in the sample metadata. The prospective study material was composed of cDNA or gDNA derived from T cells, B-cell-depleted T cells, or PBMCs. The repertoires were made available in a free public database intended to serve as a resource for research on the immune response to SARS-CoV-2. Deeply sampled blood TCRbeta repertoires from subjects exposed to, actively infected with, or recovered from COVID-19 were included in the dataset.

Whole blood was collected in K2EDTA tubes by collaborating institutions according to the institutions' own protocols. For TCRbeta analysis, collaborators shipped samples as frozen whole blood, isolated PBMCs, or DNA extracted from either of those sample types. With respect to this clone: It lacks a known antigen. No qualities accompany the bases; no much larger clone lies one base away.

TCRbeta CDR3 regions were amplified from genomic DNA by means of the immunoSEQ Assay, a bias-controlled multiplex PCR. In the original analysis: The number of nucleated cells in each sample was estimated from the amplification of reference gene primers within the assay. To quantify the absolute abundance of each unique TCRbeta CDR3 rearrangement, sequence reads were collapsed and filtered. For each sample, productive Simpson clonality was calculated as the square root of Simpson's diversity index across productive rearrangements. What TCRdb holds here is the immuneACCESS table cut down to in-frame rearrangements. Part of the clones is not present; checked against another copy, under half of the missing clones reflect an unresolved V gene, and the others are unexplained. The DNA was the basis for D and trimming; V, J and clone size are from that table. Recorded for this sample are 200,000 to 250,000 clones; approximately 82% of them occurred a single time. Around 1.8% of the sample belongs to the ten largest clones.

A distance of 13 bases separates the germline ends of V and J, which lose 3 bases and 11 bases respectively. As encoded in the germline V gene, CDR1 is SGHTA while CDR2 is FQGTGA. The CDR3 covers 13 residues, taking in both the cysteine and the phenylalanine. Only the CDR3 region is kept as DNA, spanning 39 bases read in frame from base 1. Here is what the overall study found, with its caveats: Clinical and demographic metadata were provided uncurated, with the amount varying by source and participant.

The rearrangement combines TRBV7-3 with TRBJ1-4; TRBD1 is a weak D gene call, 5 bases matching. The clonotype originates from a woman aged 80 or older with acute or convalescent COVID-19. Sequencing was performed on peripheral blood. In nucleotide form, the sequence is TGTGCCAGCAGCTTCACCTCCGGGGGGAAACTGTTTTTT. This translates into CASSFTSGGKLFF. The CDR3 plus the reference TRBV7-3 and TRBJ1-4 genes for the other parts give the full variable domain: GAGVSQTPSNKVTEKGKYVELRCDPISGHTALYWYRQSLGQGPEFLIYFQGTGAADDSGLPNDRFFAVRPEGSVSTLKIQRTERGDSAVYLCASSFTSGGKLFFGSGTQLSVL.